This passage covers 27 T cell receptor beta chains from one sample sequenced in a study of shared clonotypes between healthy human individuals. Using immunoSEQ multiplex PCR, the repertoire was profiled, and TCRdb retains in-frame clones only, with some absent. Among some 790,000 clones, around 77% were seen once, and the ten largest hold over 1.5%. Material for sequencing was memory CD4+ T cells sorted from blood. Specified subset: CD45RA-negative fraction. The receptors stem from a woman between 25 and 40 years old in good health.

This chain uses TRBV5-1 with TRBJ1-1; possibly TRBD1 for D (6 bases). Per the germline V gene, CDR1 is SGHRS and CDR2 is YFSETQ. The CDR3 contains 15 residues. Trimming pared 0 bases from V and 5 bases from J, leaving 14 bases between. The CDR3 here is CASSLGLQGRTEAFF. CDR3 coding DNA: TGCGCCAGCAGCTTGGGACTACAGGGAAGGACTGAAGCTTTCTTT.

CDR3 nucleotide sequence: TGTGCCAGCAGTATCTCAGGGACATCTGGAAACACCATATATTTT. Protein sequence: CASSISGTSGNTIYF. The gene calls are TRBV28 and TRBJ1-3, with D perhaps matching TRBD1 (6 bases). Trimming removed 5 bases from V and 1 base from J, with 12 bases in between. Germline V gene sequence: CDR1 MDHEN, CDR2 SYDVKM. The CDR3 sequence is 15 residues long.

This clone was seen only once. The V call is TRBV5-1, the J call TRBJ1-1; no reliable D call. Looked up from germline, CDR1 is SGHRS and CDR2 is YFSETQ. The CDR3 is made up of 16 amino acids. V lost 4 bases, J lost 4 bases, and 20 bases lay in between. CDR3 sequence reads: CASSPLGQSGSTEAFF. CDR3 DNA: TGCGCCAGCAGCCCCTTAGGGCAGAGCGGTAGCACTGAAGCTTTCTTT. The full variable domain, in which reference TRBV5-1 and TRBJ1-1 provide the parts outside the CDR3, is KAGVTQTPRYLIKTRGQQVTLSCSPISGHRSVSWYQQTPGQGLQFLFEYFSETQRNKGNFPGRFSGRQFSNSRSEMNVSTLELGDSALYLCASSPLGQSGSTEAFFGQGTRLTVV.

The chain recombines TRBV28 with TRBJ1-2; no reliable D call. Trimming shortened V by 7 bases and J by 0 bases, and 15 bases separated the two germline ends. Germline loops: CDR1 MDHEN, CDR2 SYDVKM. The CDR3 consists of 15 residues. Here the CDR3 reads CASTITEDTNYGYTF. In DNA form, the CDR3 reads TGTGCCAGCACTATAACAGAAGATACTAACTATGGCTACACCTTC.

The rearrangement joins TRBV4-1 to TRBJ1-2; maybe TRBD1 (6 bases). Germline V gives CDR1 MGHRA, CDR2 YSYEKL. The V end lost 5 bases, the J end lost 4 bases, and 14 bases lay between the germline ends. The CDR3 runs 14 residues. Here the CDR3 reads CASSTPRGGYGYTF. As DNA, the CDR3 is TGCGCCAGCAGCACCCCTCGAGGGGGCTATGGCTACACCTTC.

Only one count was recorded for this clone. V gene TRBV5-1 combines with J gene TRBJ2-2; no clear D gene. The CDR3 sequence is 16 residues long. Trimming pared 4 bases from V and 1 base from J, leaving 14 bases between. In germline, CDR1 is SGHRS, CDR2 YFSETQ. The CDR3 nucleotides are TGCGCCAGCAGCGCCAACCCCTTGGAGAACACCGGGGAGCTGTTTTTT. Translation gives CASSANPLENTGELFF.

The V and J genes are TRBV25-1 and TRBJ1-4, with D possibly being TRBD1 (6 bases). Looked up from germline, CDR1 is MGHDK and CDR2 is SYGVNS. The CDR3 extends over 15 amino acids. V was cut by 3 bases and J by 8 bases, with 16 bases left in between. This CDR3 reads CASSEGVRGWEKLFF. The CDR3 DNA follows: TGTGCCAGCAGTGAGGGGGTCAGGGGATGGGAAAAACTGTTTTTT.

The J gene is TRBJ2-5, the V gene TRBV11-2, with TRBD1 as a possible D gene (7 bases). The V end was cut by 3 bases, the J end by 13 bases, with 18 bases between. From germline, CDR1 is SGHAT and CDR2 FQNNGV. The CDR3 runs 13 residues. The CDR3 region is CASSLGGQRPLYF. CDR3 coding DNA: TGTGCCAGCAGCTTGGGGGGACAGAGACCTCTGTACTTC.

The chain employs TRBV6-6 and TRBJ1-5; D gene unclear. The V gene lost 3 bases and the J gene lost 8 bases, with 11 bases spanning the gap. Germline CDR1 is MNHNY and CDR2 is SVGAGI (reference sequence). The CDR3 is 13 amino acids. The CDR3 protein is CASSYRWVEPQHF. DNA for the CDR3: TGTGCCAGCAGTTATCGGTGGGTCGAGCCCCAGCATTTT.

Turning to this clone: Other nucleotide sequences in the sample specify the same CDR3. The V and J genes are TRBV19 and TRBJ2-3; D gene unclear. This CDR3 is built from 12 residues. Germline V CDR1 and CDR2: LNHDA, SQIVND (reference sequence). V was clipped by 5 bases and J by 3 bases, with 6 bases between them. The CDR3 loop is CASSFRTDTQYF. CDR3 nucleotide sequence: TGTGCCAGTAGTTTTAGAACAGATACGCAGTATTTT.

In this sample, this clone turned up a few times. This rearrangement joins TRBV4-1 to TRBJ1-3, with unresolved D. From germline, CDR1 is MGHRA and CDR2 YSYEKL. This CDR3 region has 12 residues. The V gene lost 0 bases and the J gene lost 4 bases, with 1 base spanning the gap. The CDR3 loop reads CASSQEGNTIYF. DNA for the CDR3: TGCGCCAGCAGCCAAGAAGGAAACACCATATATTTT.

As regards this clone: At one end the junction does not follow the germline gene, possibly because of a read error. This chain links TRBV6-6 with TRBJ2-7; D is perhaps TRBD2 (5 bases). Germline CDR1 reads MNHNY; CDR2 reads SVGAGI (reference sequence). The length of the CDR3 is 16 residues. As DNA, the CDR3 is TGTGCCATCAGTCCCGGAGCGGCGTACTCCCACTACGAGCAGTACTTC. Its translation: CAISPGAAYSHYEQYF.

This clone was counted many times. The genes are TRBV11-2 and TRBJ1-1, with 9 bases matching TRBD1. In germline, CDR1 is SGHAT, CDR2 FQNNGV. V gave up 5 bases and J gave up 5 bases; unmatched junction bases: 9. The CDR3 is 15 residues long. The CDR3 DNA follows: TGTGCCAGCAGCCTGAGACAGGGGGAGAGGACTGAAGCTTTCTTT. Protein sequence: CASSLRQGERTEAFF.

CDR3 amino acids: CASSSSSSAETQYF. The CDR3 bases are TGTGCCAGCAGCTCTTCTAGCAGTGCAGAGACCCAGTACTTC. V gene TRBV7-1 combines with J gene TRBJ2-5, with D perhaps matching TRBD2 (5 bases). TRBV7-1 is an ORF for which the function is uncertain. This CDR3 is 14 amino acids long. V was clipped by 3 bases and J by 4 bases, with 12 bases between them.

The chain links TRBV25-1 to TRBJ2-3; 10 bases are shared with TRBD2. V lost 3 bases and J lost 3; bases outside the gene matches: 3. This CDR3 is built from 15 residues. Germline CDR1 and CDR2: MGHDK and SYGVNS. CDR3 sequence reads: CASSDSGRLTDTQYF. The CDR3, as DNA: TGTGCCAGCAGTGATAGCGGGAGGCTGACAGATACGCAGTATTTT.

The table lists this clone with a few counts. The chain carries TRBV6-1 and TRBJ2-5; 8 nucleotides agree with TRBD1. CDR1 MNHNS and CDR2 SASEGT come from the germline V gene. Trimming cost V 8 bases and J 7 bases; bases outside gene matches: 6. This CDR3 spans 12 amino acids. CDR3 in DNA: TGTGCCAGCTCTTCGGACAGGGTGACCCAGTACTTC. Its translation: CASSSDRVTQYF.

The chain carries TRBV7-2 and TRBJ1-4, with 7 positions matching TRBD1. This CDR3 spans 14 amino acids. Germline V CDR1 and CDR2: SGHTA, FQGNSA. The V segment lost 4 bases and the J segment 8 bases; nucleotides outside the gene matches: 7. CDR3 loop: CASSSSTGYEKLFF. The DNA of the CDR3 is TGTGCCAGCAGCTCGTCGACAGGGTACGAAAAACTGTTTTTT. Full variable domain (rest looked up from reference TRBV7-2 and TRBJ1-4): GAGVSQSPSNKVTEKGKDVELRCDPISGHTALYWYRQSLGQGLEFLIYFQGNSAPDKSGLPSDRFSAERTGGSVSTLTIQRTQQEDSAVYLCASSSSTGYEKLFFGSGTQLSVL.

The chain combines TRBV29-1 with TRBJ2-7, with D unresolved. Trimming left V 0 bases short and J 5 bases short, with 5 bases between. The CDR3 length is 11 residues. In germline, CDR1 is SQVTM, CDR2 ANQGSEA. The CDR3 DNA reads as TGCAGCGTTGAAGATCTGGACGAGCAGTACTTC. Amino acid sequence: CSVEDLDEQYF.

CDR3 coding DNA: TGCGCCAGCAGCTTCCTAGCGGATCTAAGGACCTACGAGCAGTACTTC. As protein: CASSFLADLRTYEQYF. This chain joins TRBV5-1 and TRBJ2-7; 7 nucleotides match TRBD2. V shed 2 bases and J 2 bases; nucleotides not matched to a gene: 10. The CDR3 runs 16 residues. CDR1 is SGHRS, CDR2 YFSETQ, per germline.

The chain employs TRBV29-1 and TRBJ2-3; TRBD2 is a possible D gene (6 bases). The CDR3 runs 15 residues. Germline lookup yields CDR1 SQVTM and CDR2 ANQGSEA. V lost 2 bases, J lost 2 bases, and 14 bases lay in between. CDR3 sequence (DNA): TGCAGCGTTGAATCCTGGGACTCTTCCACAGATACGCAGTATTTT. It translates to CSVESWDSSTDTQYF.

The rearrangement links TRBV6-5 to TRBJ1-1; possibly TRBD1 for D (5 bases). The CDR3 sequence is 16 residues long. Trimming removed 0 bases at V and 0 bases at J, with 11 bases between. Germline V gene sequence: CDR1 MNHEY, CDR2 SVGAGI. The CDR3 here is CASSYSGGRLNTEAFF. CDR3 coding DNA: TGTGCCAGCAGTTACTCTGGGGGGAGGTTGAACACTGAAGCTTTCTTT.

The chain carries TRBV27 and TRBJ2-2; possibly TRBD1 or TRBD2 for D (5 bases each). V was clipped by 6 bases and J by 4 bases, with 18 bases between them. Germline V gives CDR1 MNHEY, CDR2 SMNVEV (reference sequence). There are 16 residues in the CDR3. CDR3 sequence: CASSLVGAPSTGELFF. DNA of the CDR3: TGTGCCAGCAGCCTAGTCGGGGCCCCGAGCACCGGGGAGCTGTTTTTT.

The chain couples TRBV7-3 to TRBJ2-1, with D possibly TRBD2 on 6 matching bases. The CDR3 runs to 17 residues. CDR1 is SGHTA, CDR2 FQGTGA, per germline. V lost 5 bases to trimming and J lost 1 base, with 18 bases between them. CDR3 DNA: TGTGCCAGCAGCGTCCTCACTCTGGGGGGATCCTACAATGAGCAGTTCTTC. As protein: CASSVLTLGGSYNEQFF.

The rearrangement uses TRBV4-1 and TRBJ2-2; D might be TRBD1 (5 bases). With 4 bases removed from V and 6 bases from J, the gap between germline ends came to 18 bases. The CDR3 has 16 amino acids. CDR1 is MGHRA and CDR2 is YSYEKL in the germline V gene. The CDR3 sequence is CASSPLPMTDPGELFF. CDR3 nucleotides: TGCGCCAGCAGCCCCTTACCGATGACAGATCCCGGGGAGCTGTTTTTT.

The chain is built from TRBV11-2 and TRBJ1-1; D not certain. CDR1 is SGHAT, CDR2 FQNNGV, per germline. V was trimmed by 3 bases and J by 1 base, leaving 21 bases between them. The CDR3 has 18 residues. The CDR3: CASSFTGNSFLGNTEAFF. For the CDR3, the DNA is TGTGCCAGCAGCTTTACGGGGAATAGTTTTTTGGGGAACACTGAAGCTTTCTTT.

The chain is built from TRBV7-9 and TRBJ1-2; the D gene is possibly TRBD1 (5 bases). V lost 5 bases and J 3 bases, leaving 13 bases between the germline ends. Germline CDR1 is SEHNR and CDR2 is FQNEAQ (reference sequence). CDR3 length: 14 amino acids. The CDR3 bases are TGTGCCAGCAGCGAACCCTTGGGGGACTATGGCTACACCTTC. Protein: CASSEPLGDYGYTF. Variable domain in full (rest from reference TRBV7-9 and TRBJ1-2): DTGVSQNPRHKITKRGQNVTFRCDPISEHNRLYWYRQTLGQGPEFLTYFQNEAQLEKSRLLSDRFSAERPKGSFSTLEIQRTEQGDSAMYLCASSEPLGDYGYTFGSGTRLTVV.

This chain joins TRBV7-3 and TRBJ2-2; no definite D call. Germline-derived CDR1 and CDR2 are SGHTA and FQGTGA. The CDR3 is 13 amino acids. V shed 0 bases and J shed 6 bases, with 5 bases lying between them. The CDR3 reads CASSLTVAGELFF. For the CDR3, the DNA is TGTGCCAGCAGCTTAACAGTCGCCGGGGAGCTGTTTTTT.